The 9 T cell receptor beta chains reported below all come from one sample, sequenced in a study of cytomegalovirus exposure and HLA in healthy donors. The table came from immunoSEQ multiplex PCR; TCRdb's copy has only in-frame clones and leaves some out. Of 55,000 to 70,000 clones in the sample, roughly 91% were seen once. Sequencing used PBMCs. The receptors originated from a woman under 30 in good health and CMV-seronegative.

The chain uses TRBV4-3 and TRBJ1-3; maybe TRBD1 (5 bases). Trimming took off 3 bases at V and 4 bases at J, with 10 bases between the two ends. Germline CDR1 reads LGHNA; CDR2 reads YSLEER. This CDR3 has 14 residues. For the CDR3, the DNA is TGCGCCAGCAGCCAGGGGGGTCGGGGAAACACCATATATTTT. Amino acids: CASSQGGRGNTIYF.

The V gene is TRBV30, the J gene TRBJ1-2; 8 nucleotides align to TRBD1. The CDR3 covers 15 residues. With 4 bases clipped from V and 2 bases from J, the junction kept 9 bases outside the gene matches. Germline CDR1 GTSNPN, CDR2 SVGIG (reference sequence). DNA of the CDR3: TGTGCCTGGAAGGGTGGCAGGGGGCGCAACTATGGCTACACCTTC. Encoded protein: CAWKGGRGRNYGYTF.

V is TRBV9 and J is TRBJ2-7; tentatively, D is TRBD1 (6 bases). V lost 4 bases and J 2 bases, leaving 13 bases between the germline ends. Looked up from germline, CDR1 is SGDLS and CDR2 is YYNGEE. The CDR3 is 14 amino acids. The CDR3 DNA reads as TGTGCCAGCAGCATACTAGGACAGCCCTACGAGCAGTACTTC. Amino acid sequence: CASSILGQPYEQYF.

The table lists this clone with a count of one. The genes are TRBV14 and TRBJ2-2; D remains unclear. Trimming cost V 3 bases and J 2 bases, with 7 bases left between them. Germline values: CDR1 SGHDN, CDR2 FVKESK. This CDR3 spans 14 amino acids. Here the CDR3 reads CASSQFPNTGELFF. In DNA form, the CDR3 reads TGTGCCAGCAGCCAGTTCCCAAACACCGGGGAGCTGTTTTTT.

The V gene is TRBV6-5, the J gene TRBJ2-7, with TRBD1 matching 7 bases. This CDR3 has 12 residues. Germline values: CDR1 MNHEY, CDR2 SVGAGI. The V gene end was trimmed by 2 bases and the J gene end by 7 bases; junction bases not matched to a gene: 2. CDR3 sequence reads: CASSYGRGEQYF. The CDR3 coding sequence is TGTGCCAGCAGTTACGGCAGGGGGGAGCAGTACTTC.

The chain links TRBV7-9 to TRBJ2-3; the D gene is possibly TRBD2 (5 bases). Germline V gives CDR1 SEHNR, CDR2 FQNEAQ (reference sequence). The CDR3 has 12 amino acids. V was clipped by 5 bases and J by 8 bases, with 11 bases between them. In nucleotides, the CDR3 is TGTGCCAGCAGCCAAACGGCGGGTACGCAGTATTTT. Translated: CASSQTAGTQYF. The full variable domain, completed using reference TRBV7-9 and TRBJ2-3, is DTGVSQNPRHKITKRGQNVTFRCDPISEHNRLYWYRQTLGQGPEFLTYFQNEAQLEKSRLLSDRFSAERPKGSFSTLEIQRTEQGDSAMYLCASSQTAGTQYFGPGTRLTVL.

The chain has TRBV29-1 and TRBJ2-1; TRBD2 is a possible D gene (6 bases). Germline CDR1 SQVTM, CDR2 ANQGSEA. The CDR3 covers 15 residues. V shed 5 bases and J shed 5 bases, with 19 bases lying between them. CDR3 protein: CSVLFTGEKDNEQFF. In DNA, the CDR3 is TGCAGCGTTTTATTTACGGGAGAAAAGGACAATGAGCAGTTCTTC.

The rearrangement joins TRBV12-5 to TRBJ1-3; D possibly corresponds to TRBD1 (6 bases). The CDR3 sequence is 15 residues long. CDR1 is LGHNT and CDR2 is FRNRAP in the germline V gene. V was trimmed by 5 bases and J by 6 bases, leaving 17 bases between them. CDR3: CASGTLTGLVNTIYF. As DNA, the CDR3 is TGTGCTAGTGGTACCTTAACAGGGTTGGTAAACACCATATATTTT.

This clone appeared a few times. The V gene is TRBV6-4, the J gene TRBJ2-2; 11 bases match TRBD2. The CDR3 consists of 15 residues. V lost 3 bases, J lost 6 bases, and 3 bases stayed unmatched. Looked up from germline, CDR1 is MRHNA and CDR2 is SNTAGT. CDR3 region: CASSDSLAGAGELFF. The CDR3 region has the DNA TGTGCCAGCAGTGATTCACTAGCGGGAGCCGGGGAGCTGTTTTTT.